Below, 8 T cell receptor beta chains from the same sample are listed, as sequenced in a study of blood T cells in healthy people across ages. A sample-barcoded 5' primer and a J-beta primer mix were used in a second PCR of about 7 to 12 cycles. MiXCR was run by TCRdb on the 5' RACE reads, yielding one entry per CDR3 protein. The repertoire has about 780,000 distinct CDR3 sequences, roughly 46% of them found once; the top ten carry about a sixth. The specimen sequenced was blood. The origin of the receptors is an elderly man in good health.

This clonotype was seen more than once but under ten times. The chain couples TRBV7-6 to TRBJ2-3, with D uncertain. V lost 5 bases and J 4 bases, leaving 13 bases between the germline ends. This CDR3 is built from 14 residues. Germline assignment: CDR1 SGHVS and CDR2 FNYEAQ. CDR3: CASSPIGTADTQYF. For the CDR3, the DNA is TGTGCCAGCAGCCCGATAGGAACTGCAGATACGCAGTATTTT.

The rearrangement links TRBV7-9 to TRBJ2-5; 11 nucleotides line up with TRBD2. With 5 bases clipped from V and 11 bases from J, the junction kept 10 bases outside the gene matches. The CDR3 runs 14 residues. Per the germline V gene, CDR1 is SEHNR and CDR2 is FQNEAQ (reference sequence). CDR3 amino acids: CASSNSGRGNEQYF. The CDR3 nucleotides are TGTGCCAGCAGCAATAGCGGGAGGGGAAATGAGCAGTACTTC.

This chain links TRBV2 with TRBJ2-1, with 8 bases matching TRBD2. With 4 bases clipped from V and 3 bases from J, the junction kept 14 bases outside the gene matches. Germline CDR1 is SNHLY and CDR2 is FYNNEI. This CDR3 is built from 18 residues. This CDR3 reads CASSGGKNKREYYNEQFF. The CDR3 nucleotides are TGTGCCAGCAGTGGCGGAAAAAACAAGCGGGAGTACTACAATGAGCAGTTCTTC. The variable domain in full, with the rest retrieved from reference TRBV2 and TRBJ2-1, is EPEVTQTPSHQVTQMGQEVILRCVPISNHLYFYWYRQILGQKVEFLVSFYNNEISEKSEIFDDQFSVERPDGSNFTLKIRSTKLEDSAMYFCASSGGKNKREYYNEQFFGPGTRLTVL.

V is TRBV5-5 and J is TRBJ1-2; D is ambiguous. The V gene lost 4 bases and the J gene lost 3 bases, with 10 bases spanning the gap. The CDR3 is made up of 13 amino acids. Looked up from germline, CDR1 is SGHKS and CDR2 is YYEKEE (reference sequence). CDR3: CASSGVSHYGYTF. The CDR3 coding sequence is TGTGCCAGCAGCGGGGTCAGCCACTATGGCTACACCTTC.

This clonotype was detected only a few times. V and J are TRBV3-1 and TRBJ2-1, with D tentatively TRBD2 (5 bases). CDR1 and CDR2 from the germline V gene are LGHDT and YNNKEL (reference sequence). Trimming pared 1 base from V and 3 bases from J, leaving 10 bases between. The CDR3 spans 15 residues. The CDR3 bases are TGTGCCAGCAGCCAAGGGTCTAGCATCTACAATGAGCAGTTCTTC. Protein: CASSQGSSIYNEQFF.

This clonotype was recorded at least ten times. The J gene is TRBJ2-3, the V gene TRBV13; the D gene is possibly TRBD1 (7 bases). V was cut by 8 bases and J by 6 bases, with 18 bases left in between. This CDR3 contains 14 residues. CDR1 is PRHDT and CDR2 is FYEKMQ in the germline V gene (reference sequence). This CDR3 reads CASDQGGDSDTQYF. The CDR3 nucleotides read TGTGCCAGCGACCAGGGGGGCGATTCCGATACGCAGTATTTT. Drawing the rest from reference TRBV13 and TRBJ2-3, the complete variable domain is AAGVIQSPRHLIKEKRETATLKCYPIPRHDTVYWYQQGPGQDPQFLISFYEKMQSDKGSIPDRFSAQQFSDYHSELNMSSLELGDSALYFCASDQGGDSDTQYFGPGTRLTVL.

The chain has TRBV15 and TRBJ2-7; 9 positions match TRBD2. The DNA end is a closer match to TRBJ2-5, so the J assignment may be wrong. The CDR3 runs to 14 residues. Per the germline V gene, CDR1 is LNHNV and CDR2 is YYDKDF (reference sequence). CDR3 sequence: CATAGGSGRGTQYF. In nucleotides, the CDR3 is TGTGCCACCGCAGGGGGTAGCGGGAGAGGGACCCAGTACTTC.

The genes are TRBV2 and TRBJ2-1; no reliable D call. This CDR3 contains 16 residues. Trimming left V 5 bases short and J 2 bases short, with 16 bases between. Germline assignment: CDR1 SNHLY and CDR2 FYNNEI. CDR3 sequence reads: CASSPREARAYNEQFF. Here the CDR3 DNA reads TGTGCCAGCAGTCCCCGAGAAGCCCGCGCCTACAATGAGCAGTTCTTC. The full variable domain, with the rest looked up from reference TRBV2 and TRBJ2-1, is EPEVTQTPSHQVTQMGQEVILRCVPISNHLYFYWYRQILGQKVEFLVSFYNNEISEKSEIFDDQFSVERPDGSNFTLKIRSTKLEDSAMYFCASSPREARAYNEQFFGPGTRLTVL.